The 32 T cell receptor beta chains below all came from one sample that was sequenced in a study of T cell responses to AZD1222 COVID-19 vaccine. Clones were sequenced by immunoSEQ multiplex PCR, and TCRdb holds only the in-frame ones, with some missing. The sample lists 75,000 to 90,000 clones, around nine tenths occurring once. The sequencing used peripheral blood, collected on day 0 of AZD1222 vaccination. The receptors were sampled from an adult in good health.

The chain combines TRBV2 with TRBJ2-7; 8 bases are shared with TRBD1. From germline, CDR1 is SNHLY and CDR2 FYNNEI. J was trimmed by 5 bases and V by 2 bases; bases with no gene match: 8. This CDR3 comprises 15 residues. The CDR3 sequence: CASSEQGPDRDEQYF. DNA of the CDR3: TGTGCCAGCAGTGAACAGGGCCCGGACAGGGACGAGCAGTACTTC.

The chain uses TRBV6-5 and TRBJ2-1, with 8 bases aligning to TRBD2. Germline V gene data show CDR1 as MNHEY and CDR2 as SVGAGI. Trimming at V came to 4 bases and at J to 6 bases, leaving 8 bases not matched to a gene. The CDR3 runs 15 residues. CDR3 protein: CASSFGAGVGNEQFF. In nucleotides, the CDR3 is TGTGCCAGCAGTTTCGGAGCGGGAGTTGGCAATGAGCAGTTCTTC.

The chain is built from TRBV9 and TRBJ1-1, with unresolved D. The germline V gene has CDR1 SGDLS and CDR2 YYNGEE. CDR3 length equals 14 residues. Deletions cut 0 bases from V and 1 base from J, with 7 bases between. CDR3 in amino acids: CASSVGSGNTEAFF. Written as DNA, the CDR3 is TGTGCCAGCAGCGTAGGGTCAGGGAACACTGAAGCTTTCTTT.

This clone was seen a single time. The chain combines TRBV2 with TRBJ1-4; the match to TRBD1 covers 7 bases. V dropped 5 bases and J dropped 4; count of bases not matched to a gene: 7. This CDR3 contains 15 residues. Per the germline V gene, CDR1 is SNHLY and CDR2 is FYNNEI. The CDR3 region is CASSRQGPDNEKLFF. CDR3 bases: TGTGCCAGCAGTCGACAGGGCCCAGATAATGAAAAACTGTTTTTT.

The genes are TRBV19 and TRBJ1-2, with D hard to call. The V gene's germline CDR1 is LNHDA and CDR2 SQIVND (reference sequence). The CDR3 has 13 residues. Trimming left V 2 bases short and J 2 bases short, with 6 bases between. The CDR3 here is CASSISENYGYTF. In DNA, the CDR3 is TGTGCCAGTAGTATATCGGAAAACTATGGCTACACCTTC.

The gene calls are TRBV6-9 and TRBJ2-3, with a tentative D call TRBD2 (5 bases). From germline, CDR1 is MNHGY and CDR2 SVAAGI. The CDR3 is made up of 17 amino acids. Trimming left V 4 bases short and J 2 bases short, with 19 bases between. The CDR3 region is CASSSGSDEGPTDTQYF. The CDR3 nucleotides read TGTGCCAGCAGTTCCGGGTCGGACGAGGGTCCCACAGATACGCAGTATTTT.

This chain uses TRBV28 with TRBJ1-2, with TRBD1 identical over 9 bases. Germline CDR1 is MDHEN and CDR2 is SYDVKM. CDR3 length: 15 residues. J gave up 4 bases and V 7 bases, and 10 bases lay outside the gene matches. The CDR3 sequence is CASNKRWDRAYGYTF. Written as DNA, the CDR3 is TGTGCCAGCAACAAACGCTGGGACAGGGCCTATGGCTACACCTTC.

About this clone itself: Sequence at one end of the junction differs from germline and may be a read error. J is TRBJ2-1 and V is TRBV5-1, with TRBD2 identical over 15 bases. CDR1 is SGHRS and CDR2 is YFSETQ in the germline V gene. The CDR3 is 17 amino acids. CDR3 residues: CASSKGLAGGPSNQQFF. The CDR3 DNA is TGCGCCAGCAGCAAAGGACTAGCGGGAGGGCCCAGCAATCAGCAGTTCTTC.

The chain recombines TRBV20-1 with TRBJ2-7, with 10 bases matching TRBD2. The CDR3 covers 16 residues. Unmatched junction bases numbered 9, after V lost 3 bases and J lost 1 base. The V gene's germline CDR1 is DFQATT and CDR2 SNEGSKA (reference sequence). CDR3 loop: CSASSTGTSVSYEQYF. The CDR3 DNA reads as TGCAGTGCTAGTTCCACCGGGACTAGCGTTTCCTACGAGCAGTACTTC.

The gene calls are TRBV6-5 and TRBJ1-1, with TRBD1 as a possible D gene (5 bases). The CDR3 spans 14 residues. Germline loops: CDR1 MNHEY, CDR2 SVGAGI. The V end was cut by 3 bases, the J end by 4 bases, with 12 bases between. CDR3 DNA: TGTGCCAGCAGTTATGGGGCAGGGATCACTGAAGCTTTCTTT. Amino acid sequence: CASSYGAGITEAFF.

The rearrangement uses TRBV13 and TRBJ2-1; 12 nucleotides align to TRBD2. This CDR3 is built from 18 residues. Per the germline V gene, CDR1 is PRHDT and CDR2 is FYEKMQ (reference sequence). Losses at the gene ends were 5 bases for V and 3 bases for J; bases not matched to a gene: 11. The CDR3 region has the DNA TGTGCCAGCAGCCCGAGCTGGACTAGCGGGGAGGACTACAATGAGCAGTTCTTC. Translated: CASSPSWTSGEDYNEQFF. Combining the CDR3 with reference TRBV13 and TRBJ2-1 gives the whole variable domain AAGVIQSPRHLIKEKRETATLKCYPIPRHDTVYWYQQGPGQDPQFLISFYEKMQSDKGSIPDRFSAQQFSDYHSELNMSSLELGDSALYFCASSPSWTSGEDYNEQFFGPGTRLTVL.

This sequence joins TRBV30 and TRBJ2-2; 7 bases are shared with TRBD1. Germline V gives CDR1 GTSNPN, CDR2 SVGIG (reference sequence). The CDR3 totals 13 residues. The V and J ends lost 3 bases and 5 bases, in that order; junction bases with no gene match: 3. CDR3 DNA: TGTGCCTGGAGCCCACAGGGGACCGGGGAGCTGTTTTTT. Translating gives CAWSPQGTGELFF.

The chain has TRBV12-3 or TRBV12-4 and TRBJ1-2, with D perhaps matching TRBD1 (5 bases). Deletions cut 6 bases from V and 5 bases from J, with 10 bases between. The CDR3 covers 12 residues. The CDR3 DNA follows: TGTGCCAGCAGACAAACAGGATATGGCTACACCTTC. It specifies CASRQTGYGYTF.

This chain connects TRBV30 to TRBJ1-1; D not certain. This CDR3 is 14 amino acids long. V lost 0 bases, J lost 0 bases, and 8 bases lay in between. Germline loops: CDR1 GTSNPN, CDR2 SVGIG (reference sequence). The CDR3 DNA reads TGTGCCTGGAGTGTCGGGCGGCTGAACACTGAAGCTTTCTTT. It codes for CAWSVGRLNTEAFF.

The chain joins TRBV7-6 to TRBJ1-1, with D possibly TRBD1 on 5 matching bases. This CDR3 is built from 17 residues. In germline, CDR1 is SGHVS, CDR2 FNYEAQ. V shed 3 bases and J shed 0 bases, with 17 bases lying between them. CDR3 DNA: TGTGCCAGCAGCTTGGAGGGACCAGGGAGTTTGAACACTGAAGCTTTCTTT. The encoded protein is CASSLEGPGSLNTEAFF. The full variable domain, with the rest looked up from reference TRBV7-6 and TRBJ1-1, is GAGVSQSPRYKVTKRGQDVALRCDPISGHVSLYWYRQALGQGPEFLTYFNYEAQQDKSGLPNDRFSAERPEGSISTLTIQRTEQRDSAMYRCASSLEGPGSLNTEAFFGQGTRLTVV.

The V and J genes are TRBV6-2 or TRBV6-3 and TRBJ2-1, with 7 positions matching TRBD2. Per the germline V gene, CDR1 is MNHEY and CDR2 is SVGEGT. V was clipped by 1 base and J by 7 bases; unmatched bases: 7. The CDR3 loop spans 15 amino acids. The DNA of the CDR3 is TGTGCCAGCAGTTACTTGGGGGGGTCAAGGAATGAGCAGTTCTTC. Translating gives CASSYLGGSRNEQFF.

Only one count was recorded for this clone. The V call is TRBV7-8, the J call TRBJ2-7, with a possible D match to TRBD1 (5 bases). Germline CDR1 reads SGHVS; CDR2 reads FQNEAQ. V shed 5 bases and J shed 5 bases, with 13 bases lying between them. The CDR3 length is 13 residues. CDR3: CASSIGQEDEQYF. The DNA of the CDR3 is TGTGCCAGCAGCATAGGACAAGAAGACGAGCAGTACTTC.

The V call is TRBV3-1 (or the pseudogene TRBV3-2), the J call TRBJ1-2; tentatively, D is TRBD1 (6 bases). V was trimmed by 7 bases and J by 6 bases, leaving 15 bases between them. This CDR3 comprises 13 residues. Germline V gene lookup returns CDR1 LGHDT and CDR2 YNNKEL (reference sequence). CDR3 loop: CASMSKGGDGYTF. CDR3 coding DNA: TGTGCCAGCATGAGTAAGGGGGGGGATGGCTACACCTTC.

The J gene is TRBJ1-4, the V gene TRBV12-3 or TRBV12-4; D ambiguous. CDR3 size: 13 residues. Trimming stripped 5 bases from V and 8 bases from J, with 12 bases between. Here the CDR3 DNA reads TGTGCCAGCAGTCCCGCCCACTTGGAAAAACTGTTTTTT. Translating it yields CASSPAHLEKLFF.

The CDR3 sequence: CASSVGQGASTGELFF. The CDR3 DNA reads TGTGCCAGCAGCGTAGGGCAGGGGGCCAGTACCGGGGAGCTGTTTTTT. This chain uses TRBV9 with TRBJ2-2; 8 bases are a match to TRBD1. This CDR3 is built from 16 residues. The V gene end was trimmed by 0 bases and the J gene end by 5 bases; junction bases not matched to a gene: 6. The germline V gene has CDR1 SGDLS and CDR2 YYNGEE.

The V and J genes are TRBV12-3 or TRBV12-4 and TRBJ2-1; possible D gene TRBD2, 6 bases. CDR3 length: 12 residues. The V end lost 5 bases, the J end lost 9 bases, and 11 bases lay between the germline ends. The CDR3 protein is CASSPTSFEQFF. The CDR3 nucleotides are TGTGCCAGCAGTCCCACTAGCTTTGAGCAGTTCTTC.

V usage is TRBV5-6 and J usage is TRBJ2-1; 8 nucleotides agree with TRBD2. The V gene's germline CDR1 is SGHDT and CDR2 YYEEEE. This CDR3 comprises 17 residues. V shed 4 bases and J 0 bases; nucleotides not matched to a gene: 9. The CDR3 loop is CASSLLGLAGSYNEQFF. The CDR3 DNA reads TGTGCCAGCAGCCTACTAGGACTAGCCGGCTCCTACAATGAGCAGTTCTTC.

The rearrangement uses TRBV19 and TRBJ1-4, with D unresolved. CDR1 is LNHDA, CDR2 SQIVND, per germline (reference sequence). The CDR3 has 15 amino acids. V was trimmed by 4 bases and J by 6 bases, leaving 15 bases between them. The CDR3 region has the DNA TGTGCCAGTAGTAGAGGGAGTGGGCCTGATGAAAAACTGTTTTTT. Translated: CASSRGSGPDEKLFF.

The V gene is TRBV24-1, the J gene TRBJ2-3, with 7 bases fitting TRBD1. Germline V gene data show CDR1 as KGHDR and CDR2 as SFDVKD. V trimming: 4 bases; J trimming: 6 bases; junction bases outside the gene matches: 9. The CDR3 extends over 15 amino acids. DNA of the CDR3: TGTGCCACCAGTGACTCTAACACAGGGGCCGATACGCAGTATTTT. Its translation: CATSDSNTGADTQYF.

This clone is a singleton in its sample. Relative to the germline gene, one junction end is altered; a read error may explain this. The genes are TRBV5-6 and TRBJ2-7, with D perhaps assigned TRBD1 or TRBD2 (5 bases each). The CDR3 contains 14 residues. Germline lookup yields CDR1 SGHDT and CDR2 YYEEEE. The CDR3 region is CASTLGTGYYEQYF. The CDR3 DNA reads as TGTGCCAGCACCTTGGGGACGGGATATTACGAGCAGTACTTC.

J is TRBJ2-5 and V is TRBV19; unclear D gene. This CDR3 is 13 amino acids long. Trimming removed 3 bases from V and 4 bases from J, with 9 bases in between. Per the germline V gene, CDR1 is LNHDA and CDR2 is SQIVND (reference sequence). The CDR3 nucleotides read TGTGCCAGTAGTATGGTGACGGGAGAGACCCAGTACTTC. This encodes CASSMVTGETQYF. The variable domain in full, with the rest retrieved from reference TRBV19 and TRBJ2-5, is DGGITQSPKYLFRKEGQNVTLSCEQNLNHDAMYWYRQDPGQGLRLIYYSQIVNDFQKGDIAEGYSVSREKKESFPLTVTSAQKNPTAFYLCASSMVTGETQYFGPGTRLLVL.

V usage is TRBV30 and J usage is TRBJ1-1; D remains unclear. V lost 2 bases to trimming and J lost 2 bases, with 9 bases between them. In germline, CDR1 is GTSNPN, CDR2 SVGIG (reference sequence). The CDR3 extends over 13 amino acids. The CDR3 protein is CAWSHGPNTEAFF. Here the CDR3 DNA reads TGTGCCTGGAGTCACGGGCCAAACACTGAAGCTTTCTTT.

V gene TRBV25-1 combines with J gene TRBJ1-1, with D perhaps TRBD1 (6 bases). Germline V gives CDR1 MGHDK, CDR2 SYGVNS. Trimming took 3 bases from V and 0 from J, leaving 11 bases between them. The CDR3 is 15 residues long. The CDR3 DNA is TGTGCCAGCAGTGAGGCAGGGGCCTTGAACACTGAAGCTTTCTTT. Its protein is CASSEAGALNTEAFF. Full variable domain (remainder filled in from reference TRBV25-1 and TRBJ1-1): EADIYQTPRYLVIGTGKKITLECSQTMGHDKMYWYQQDPGMELHLIHYSYGVNSTEKGDLSSESTVSRIRTEHFPLTLESARPSHTSQYLCASSEAGALNTEAFFGQGTRLTVV.

The CDR3 protein is CASSLFRGFETEAFF. The CDR3 DNA is TGTGCCAGCAGCTTATTCAGGGGATTTGAGACTGAAGCTTTCTTT. The chain recombines TRBV11-2 with TRBJ1-1, with D tentatively TRBD1 (6 bases). The germline V gene has CDR1 SGHAT and CDR2 FQNNGV. The CDR3 has 15 residues. V was trimmed by 2 bases and J by 5 bases, leaving 15 bases between them.

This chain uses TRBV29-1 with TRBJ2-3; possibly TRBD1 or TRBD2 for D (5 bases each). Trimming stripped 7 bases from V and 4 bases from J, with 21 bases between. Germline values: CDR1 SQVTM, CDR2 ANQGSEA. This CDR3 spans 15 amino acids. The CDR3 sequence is CSAGDLVWGSDTQYF. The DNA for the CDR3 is TGCAGCGCTGGGGACCTGGTCTGGGGGTCAGATACGCAGTATTTT.

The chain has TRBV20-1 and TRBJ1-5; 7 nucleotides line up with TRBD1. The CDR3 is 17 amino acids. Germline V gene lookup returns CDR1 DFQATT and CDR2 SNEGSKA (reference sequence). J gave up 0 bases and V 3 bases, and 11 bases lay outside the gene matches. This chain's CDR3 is CSASEQGLVISNQPQHF. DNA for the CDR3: TGCAGTGCTAGTGAACAGGGGCTAGTGATTAGCAATCAGCCCCAGCATTTT.

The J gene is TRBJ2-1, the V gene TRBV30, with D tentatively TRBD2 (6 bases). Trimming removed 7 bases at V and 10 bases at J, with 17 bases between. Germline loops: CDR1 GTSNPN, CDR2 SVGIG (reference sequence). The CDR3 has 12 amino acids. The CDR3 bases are TGTGCCTCACCGGGGGTAAGCGGCGAGCAGTTCTTC. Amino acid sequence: CASPGVSGEQFF.